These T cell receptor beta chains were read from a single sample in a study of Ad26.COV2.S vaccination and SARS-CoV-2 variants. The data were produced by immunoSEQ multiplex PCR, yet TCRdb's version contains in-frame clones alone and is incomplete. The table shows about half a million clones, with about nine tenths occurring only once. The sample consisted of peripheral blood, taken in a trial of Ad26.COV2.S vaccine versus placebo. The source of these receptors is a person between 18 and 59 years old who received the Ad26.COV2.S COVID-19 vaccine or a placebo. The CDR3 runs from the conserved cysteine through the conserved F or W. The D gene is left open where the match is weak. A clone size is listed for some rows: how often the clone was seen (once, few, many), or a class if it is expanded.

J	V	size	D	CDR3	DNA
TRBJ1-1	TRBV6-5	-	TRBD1	CASSWGQASTTEAFF	TGTGCCAGCAGCTGGGGACAGGCCTCCACCACTGAAGCTTTCTTT
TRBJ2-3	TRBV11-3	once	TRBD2	CASSPGLGADTQYF	TGTGCCAGCAGTCCGGGACTAGGTGCAGATACGCAGTATTTT
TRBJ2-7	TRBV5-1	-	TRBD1	CASSVGSGTGSKQYF	TGCGCCAGCAGCGTTGGATCCGGGACAGGGTCAAAGCAGTACTTC
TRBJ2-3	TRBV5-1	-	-	CASSLGTGTPDTQYF	TGCGCCAGCAGCTTGGGTACAGGGACCCCAGATACGCAGTATTTT
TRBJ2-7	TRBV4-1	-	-	CASSTGGVSYEQYF	TGCGCCAGCAGCACCGGCGGGGTCTCCTACGAGCAGTACTTC
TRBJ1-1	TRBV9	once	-	CASSVAGAGTMNTEAFF	TGTGCCAGCAGCGTAGCTGGCGCCGGGACAATGAACACTGAAGCTTTCTTT
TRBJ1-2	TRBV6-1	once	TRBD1	CASSEMWDRTNYGYTF	TGTGCCAGCAGTGAAATGTGGGACAGAACTAACTATGGCTACACCTTC
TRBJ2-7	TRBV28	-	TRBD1	CASRRSDRPYEQYF	TGTGCCAGCAGGCGTTCGGACAGGCCATACGAGCAGTACTTC
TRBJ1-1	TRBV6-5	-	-	CASSSADSTLIGAFF	TGTGCCAGCAGTTCGGCGGACAGCACCCTGATCGGAGCTTTCTTT
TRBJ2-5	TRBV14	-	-	CASSQDQTSRLFLGEKWLETQYF	TGTGCCAGCAGCCAAGATCAGACCTCCAGACTATTCTTGGGGGAGAAGTGGTTGGAGACCCAGTACTTC
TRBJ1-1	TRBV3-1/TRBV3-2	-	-	CASSQDSGDGEAFF	TGTGCCAGCAGCCAAGATTCCGGGGACGGGGAAGCTTTCTTT
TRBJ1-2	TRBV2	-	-	CASIPETNYGYTF	TGTGCCAGCATCCCGGAGACTAACTATGGCTACACCTTC
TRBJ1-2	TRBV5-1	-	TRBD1	CASSAGTGVGYTF	TGCGCCAGCAGCGCCGGGACAGGGGTAGGCTACACCTTC
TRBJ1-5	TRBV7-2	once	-	CASSSEGWSNQPQHF	TGTGCCAGCAGCTCGGAAGGTTGGAGCAATCAGCCCCAGCATTTT
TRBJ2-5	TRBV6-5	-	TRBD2	CASRRTGGVETQYF	TGTGCCAGCAGGCGAACGGGGGGGGTCGAGACCCAGTACTTC
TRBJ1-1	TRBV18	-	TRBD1	CASSPQQGAGTEAFF	TGTGCCAGCTCACCACAACAGGGGGCTGGGACTGAAGCTTTCTTT
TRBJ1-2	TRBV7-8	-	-	CASSPRVDAYGYTF	TGTGCCAGCAGCCCGAGGGTTGATGCCTATGGCTACACCTTC
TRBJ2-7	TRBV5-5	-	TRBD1	CASSLEGQGAYEQYF	TGTGCCAGCAGCTTGGAGGGACAGGGGGCCTACGAGCAGTACTTC
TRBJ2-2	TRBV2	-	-	CASGSTGNTGELFF	TGTGCCAGCGGATCTACAGGGAACACCGGGGAGCTGTTTTTT
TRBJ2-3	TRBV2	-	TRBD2	CASSPGLAGGRADTQYF	TGTGCCAGCAGTCCGGGACTAGCGGGGGGGAGGGCAGATACGCAGTATTTT
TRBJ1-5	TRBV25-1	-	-	CASSESGPSNQPQHF	TGTGCCAGCAGTGAATCGGGACCTAGCAATCAGCCCCAGCATTTT
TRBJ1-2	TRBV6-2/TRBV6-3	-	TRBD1	CASSGSGTVYGYTF	TGTGCCAGCAGCGGATCCGGGACAGTTTATGGCTACACCTTC
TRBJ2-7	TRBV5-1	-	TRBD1	CASSWGQGSYEQYF	TGCGCCAGCAGCTGGGGACAGGGGAGCTACGAGCAGTACTTC
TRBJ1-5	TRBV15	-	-	CATSRVAGALGSNQPQHF	TGTGCCACCAGCAGAGTCGCAGGGGCACTGGGTAGCAATCAGCCCCAGCATTTT
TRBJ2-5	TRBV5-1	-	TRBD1	CASRRRDREQETQYF	TGCGCCAGCAGGAGACGGGACAGGGAACAAGAGACCCAGTACTTC
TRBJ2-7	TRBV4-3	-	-	CASSLHRRGAYEQYF	TGCGCCAGCAGCCTCCATCGGAGGGGGGCCTACGAGCAGTACTTC
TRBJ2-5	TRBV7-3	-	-	CASSLVRAETQYF	TGTGCCAGCAGCTTAGTTCGGGCAGAGACCCAGTACTTC
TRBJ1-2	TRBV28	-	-	CASSSLQVYGYTF	TGTGCCAGCAGTTCCCTACAGGTTTATGGCTACACCTTC
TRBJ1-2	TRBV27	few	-	CASSLTTGTSNGGYTF	TGTGCCAGCAGTCTAACCACTGGGACCTCAAACGGGGGCTACACCTTC
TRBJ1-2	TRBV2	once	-	CASLGAGPSNSGYTF	TGTGCCAGCCTCGGAGCGGGTCCTAGCAATTCGGGCTACACCTTC
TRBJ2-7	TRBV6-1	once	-	CASSESGLGSYEQYF	TGTGCCAGCAGTGAAAGCGGATTAGGATCCTACGAGCAGTACTTC
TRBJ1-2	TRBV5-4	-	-	CASRRPGAATEGYTF	TGTGCCAGCAGACGACCGGGGGCAGCCACCGAGGGCTACACCTTC
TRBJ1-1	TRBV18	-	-	CASSPDMNTEAFF	TGTGCCAGCTCACCGGACATGAACACTGAAGCTTTCTTT
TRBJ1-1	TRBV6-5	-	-	CASSSRVGTPEAFF	TGTGCCAGCAGCTCCCGAGTGGGGACGCCTGAAGCTTTCTTT
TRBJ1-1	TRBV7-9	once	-	CASSAQTSMNTEAFF	TGTGCCAGCAGCGCACAGACAAGCATGAACACTGAAGCTTTCTTT
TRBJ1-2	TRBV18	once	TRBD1	CASSVQGADGYTF	TGTGCCAGCTCCGTACAGGGGGCTGATGGCTACACCTTC
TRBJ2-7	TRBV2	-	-	CASSEGISEQYF	TGTGCCAGCAGTGAGGGCATCAGCGAGCAGTACTTC
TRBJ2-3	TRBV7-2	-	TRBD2	CASSLSGGTDTQYF	TGTGCCAGCAGCTTGAGCGGGGGCACAGATACGCAGTATTTT
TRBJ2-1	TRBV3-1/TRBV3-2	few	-	CASSQARYNEQFF	TGTGCCAGCAGCCAAGCCCGATACAATGAGCAGTTCTTC
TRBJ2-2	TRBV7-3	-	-	CASRKGASARTGELFF	TGTGCCAGCAGAAAAGGAGCTAGCGCGCGCACCGGGGAGCTGTTTTTT
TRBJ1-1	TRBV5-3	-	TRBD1	CARSLGQGNTEAFF	TGTGCCAGAAGCCTGGGACAGGGGAACACTGAAGCTTTCTTT
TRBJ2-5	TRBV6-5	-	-	CASKVQEGYQETQYF	TGTGCCAGCAAAGTCCAAGAGGGGTACCAAGAGACCCAGTACTTC
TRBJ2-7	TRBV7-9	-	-	CASSWAHEQYF	TGTGCCAGCAGTTGGGCTCACGAGCAGTACTTC
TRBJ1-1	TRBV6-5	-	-	CASTSPGGTEAFF	TGTGCCAGCACCTCGCCGGGGGGGACTGAAGCTTTCTTT
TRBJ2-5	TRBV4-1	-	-	CASSARTLVGTQYF	TGCGCCAGCAGCGCACGGACGTTAGTGGGGACCCAGTACTTC
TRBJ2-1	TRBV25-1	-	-	CASSQGFPYNEQFF	TGTGCCAGCTCACAGGGTTTCCCCTACAATGAGCAGTTCTTC
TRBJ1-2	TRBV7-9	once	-	CASSLLTRYTF	TGTGCCAGCAGCTTATTGACCCGCTACACCTTC
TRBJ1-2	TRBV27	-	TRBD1	CASSFSPGQGPYGYTF	TGTGCCAGCAGTTTTTCCCCGGGACAGGGGCCCTATGGCTACACCTTC
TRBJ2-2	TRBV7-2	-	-	CASSSISTGRGGELFF	TGTGCCAGCAGCTCCATATCGACAGGGCGGGGCGGGGAGCTGTTTTTT
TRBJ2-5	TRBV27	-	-	CASSPWTEQETQYF	TGTGCCAGCAGTCCGTGGACAGAACAAGAGACCCAGTACTTC
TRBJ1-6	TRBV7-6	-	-	CASRGYQNSPLHF	TGTGCCAGCAGGGGATACCAAAATTCACCCCTCCACTTT
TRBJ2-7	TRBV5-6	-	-	CASSLRRPGSYEQYF	TGTGCCAGCAGCCTGAGGAGGCCAGGATCCTACGAGCAGTACTTC
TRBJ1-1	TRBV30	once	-	CACQPGAANTEAFF	TGTGCCTGTCAGCCCGGGGCGGCGAACACTGAAGCTTTCTTT
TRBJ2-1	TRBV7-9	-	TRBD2	CASSPGTSGNNEQFF	TGTGCCAGCAGCCCCGGGACTAGCGGAAACAATGAGCAGTTCTTC